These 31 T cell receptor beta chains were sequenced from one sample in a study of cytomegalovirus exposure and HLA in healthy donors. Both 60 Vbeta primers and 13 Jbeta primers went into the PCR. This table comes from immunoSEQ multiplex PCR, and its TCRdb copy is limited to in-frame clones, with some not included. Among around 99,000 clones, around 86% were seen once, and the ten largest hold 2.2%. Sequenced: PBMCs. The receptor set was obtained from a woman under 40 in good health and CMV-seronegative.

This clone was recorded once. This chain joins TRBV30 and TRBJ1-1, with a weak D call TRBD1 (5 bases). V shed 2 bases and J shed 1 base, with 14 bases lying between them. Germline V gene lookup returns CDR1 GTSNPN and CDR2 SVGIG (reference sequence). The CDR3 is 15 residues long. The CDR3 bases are TGTGCCTGGAGTATTACGGGACTCCAGAACACTGAAGCTTTCTTT. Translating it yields CAWSITGLQNTEAFF.

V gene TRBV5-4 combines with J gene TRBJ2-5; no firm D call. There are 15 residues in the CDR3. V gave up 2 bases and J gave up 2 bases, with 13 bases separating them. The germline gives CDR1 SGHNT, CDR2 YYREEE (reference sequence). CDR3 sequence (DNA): TGTGCCAGCAGCTTCGCGCCCACCTCACAAGAGACCCAGTACTTC. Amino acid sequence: CASSFAPTSQETQYF.

The CDR3 spells CASTRDMSSYEQYF. CDR3 nucleotide sequence: TGTGCCAGCACCCGGGACATGAGCTCCTACGAGCAGTACTTC. V usage is TRBV6-5 and J usage is TRBJ2-7; possible D gene TRBD1, 6 bases. The V end lost 7 bases, the J end lost 0 bases, and 13 bases lay between the germline ends. Germline CDR1 is MNHEY and CDR2 is SVGAGI. This CDR3 spans 14 amino acids.

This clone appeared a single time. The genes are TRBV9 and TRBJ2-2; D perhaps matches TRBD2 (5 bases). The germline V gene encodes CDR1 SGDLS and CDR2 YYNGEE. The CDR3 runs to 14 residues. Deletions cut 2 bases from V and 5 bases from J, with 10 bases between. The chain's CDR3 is CASSVVGGTGELFF. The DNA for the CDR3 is TGTGCCAGCAGCGTTGTTGGAGGAACCGGGGAGCTGTTTTTT.

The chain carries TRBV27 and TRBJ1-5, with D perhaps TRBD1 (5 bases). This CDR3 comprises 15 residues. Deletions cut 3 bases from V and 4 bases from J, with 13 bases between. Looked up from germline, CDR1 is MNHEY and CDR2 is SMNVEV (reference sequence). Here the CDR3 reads CASSFEGRANQPQHF. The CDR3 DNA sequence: TGTGCCAGCAGTTTTGAGGGGAGGGCTAATCAGCCCCAGCATTTT.

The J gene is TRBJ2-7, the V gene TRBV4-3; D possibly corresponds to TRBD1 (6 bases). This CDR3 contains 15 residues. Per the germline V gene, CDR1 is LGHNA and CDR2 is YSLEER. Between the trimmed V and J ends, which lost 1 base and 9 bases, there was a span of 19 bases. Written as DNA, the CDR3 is TGCGCCAGCAGCCAAGGCCCCCAGGGGATTGAGGCGCAGTACTTC. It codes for CASSQGPQGIEAQYF.

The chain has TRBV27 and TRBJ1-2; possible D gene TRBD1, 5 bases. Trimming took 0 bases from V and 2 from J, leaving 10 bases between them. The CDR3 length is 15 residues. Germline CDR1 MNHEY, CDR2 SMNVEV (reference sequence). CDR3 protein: CASSLSGHLNYGYTF. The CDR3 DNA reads TGTGCCAGCAGTTTATCGGGGCACCTAAACTATGGCTACACCTTC.

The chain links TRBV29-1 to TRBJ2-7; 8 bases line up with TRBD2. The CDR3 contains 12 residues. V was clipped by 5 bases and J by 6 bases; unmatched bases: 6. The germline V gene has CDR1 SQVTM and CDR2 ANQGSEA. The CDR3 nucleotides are TGCAGCGTTCGTAGCGGGATTGGCGAGCAGTACTTC. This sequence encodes CSVRSGIGEQYF.

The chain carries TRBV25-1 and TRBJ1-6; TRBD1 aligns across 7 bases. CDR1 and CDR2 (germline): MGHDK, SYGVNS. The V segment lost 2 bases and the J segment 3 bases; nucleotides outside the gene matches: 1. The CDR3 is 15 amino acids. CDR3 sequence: CASSERQGYNSPLHF. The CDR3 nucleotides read TGTGCCAGCAGTGAAAGACAGGGCTATAATTCACCCCTCCACTTT.

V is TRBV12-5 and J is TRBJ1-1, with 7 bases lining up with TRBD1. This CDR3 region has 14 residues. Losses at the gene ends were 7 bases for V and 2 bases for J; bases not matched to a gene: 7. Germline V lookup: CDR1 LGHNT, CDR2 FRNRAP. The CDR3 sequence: CASEHGTANTEAFF. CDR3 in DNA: TGTGCTAGTGAACATGGGACAGCCAACACTGAAGCTTTCTTT. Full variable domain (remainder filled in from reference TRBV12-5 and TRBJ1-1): DARVTQTPRHKVTEMGQEVTMRCQPILGHNTVFWYRQTMMQGLELLAYFRNRAPLDDSGMPKDRFSAEMPDATLATLKIQPSEPRDSAVYFCASEHGTANTEAFFGQGTRLTVV.

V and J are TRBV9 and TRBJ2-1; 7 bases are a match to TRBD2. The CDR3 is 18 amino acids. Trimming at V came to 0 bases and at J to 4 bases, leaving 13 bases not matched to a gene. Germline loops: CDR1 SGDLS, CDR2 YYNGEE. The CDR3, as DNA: TGTGCCAGCAGCGTAGGGCCCCCGACTAGCAGAATTTACAATGAGCAGTTCTTC. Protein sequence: CASSVGPPTSRIYNEQFF. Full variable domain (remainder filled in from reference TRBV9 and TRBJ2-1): DSGVTQTPKHLITATGQRVTLRCSPRSGDLSVYWYQQSLDQGLQFLIQYYNGEERAKGNILERFSAQQFPDLHSELNLSSLELGDSALYFCASSVGPPTSRIYNEQFFGPGTRLTVL.

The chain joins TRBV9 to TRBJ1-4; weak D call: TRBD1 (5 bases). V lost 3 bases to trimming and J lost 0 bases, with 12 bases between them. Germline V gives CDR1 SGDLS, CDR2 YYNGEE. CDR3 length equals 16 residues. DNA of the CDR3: TGTGCCAGCAGCGCTTCGGGGACTCCAACTAATGAAAAACTGTTTTTT. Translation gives CASSASGTPTNEKLFF.

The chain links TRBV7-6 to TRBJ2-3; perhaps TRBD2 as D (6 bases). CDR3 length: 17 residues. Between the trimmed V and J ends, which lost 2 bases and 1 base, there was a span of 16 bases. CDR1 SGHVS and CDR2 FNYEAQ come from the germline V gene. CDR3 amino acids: CASSLTQREFGTDTQYF. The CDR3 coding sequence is TGTGCCAGCAGCTTAACTCAACGGGAGTTCGGCACAGATACGCAGTATTTT.

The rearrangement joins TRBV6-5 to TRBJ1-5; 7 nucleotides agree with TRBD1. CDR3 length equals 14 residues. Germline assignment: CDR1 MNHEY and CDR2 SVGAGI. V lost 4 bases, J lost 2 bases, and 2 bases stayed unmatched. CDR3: CASSFGTGNQPQHF. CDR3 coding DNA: TGTGCCAGCAGTTTCGGGACAGGCAATCAGCCCCAGCATTTT.

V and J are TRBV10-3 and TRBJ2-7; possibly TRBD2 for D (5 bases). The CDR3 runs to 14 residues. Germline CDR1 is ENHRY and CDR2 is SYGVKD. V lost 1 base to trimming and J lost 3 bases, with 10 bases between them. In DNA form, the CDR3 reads TGTGCCATCAGTGAGTTTAGCGAAAACTACGAGCAGTACTTC. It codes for CAISEFSENYEQYF.

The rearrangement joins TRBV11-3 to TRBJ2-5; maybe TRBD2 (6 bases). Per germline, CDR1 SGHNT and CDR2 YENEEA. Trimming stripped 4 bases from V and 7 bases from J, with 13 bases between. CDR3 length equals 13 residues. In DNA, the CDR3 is TGTGCCAGCAGCTCCCGGCCGCGGGGGACCCAGTACTTC. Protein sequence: CASSSRPRGTQYF.

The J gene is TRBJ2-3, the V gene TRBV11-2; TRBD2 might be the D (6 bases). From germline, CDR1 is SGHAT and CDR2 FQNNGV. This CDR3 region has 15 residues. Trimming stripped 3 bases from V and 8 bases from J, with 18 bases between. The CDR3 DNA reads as TGTGCCAGCAGCTTCCTGGGTTGGGAAGCGGGTACGCAGTATTTT. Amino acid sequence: CASSFLGWEAGTQYF.

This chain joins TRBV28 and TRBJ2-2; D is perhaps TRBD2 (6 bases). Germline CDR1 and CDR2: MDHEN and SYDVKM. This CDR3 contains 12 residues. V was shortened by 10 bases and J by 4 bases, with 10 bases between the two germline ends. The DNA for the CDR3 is TGTGCCACCTGGGGGGTCACCGGGGAGCTGTTTTTT. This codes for CATWGVTGELFF.

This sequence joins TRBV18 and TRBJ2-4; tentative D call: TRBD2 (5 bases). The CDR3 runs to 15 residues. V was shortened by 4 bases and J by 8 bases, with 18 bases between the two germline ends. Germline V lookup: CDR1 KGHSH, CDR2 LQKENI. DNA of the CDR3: TGTGCCAGCTCACAAACGACGCGGGTATGGGACATTCAGTACTTC. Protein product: CASSQTTRVWDIQYF.

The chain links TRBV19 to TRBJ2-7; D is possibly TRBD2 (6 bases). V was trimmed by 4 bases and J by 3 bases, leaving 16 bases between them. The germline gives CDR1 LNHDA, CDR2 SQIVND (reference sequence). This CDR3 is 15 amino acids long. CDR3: CASSTRLVGDYEQYF. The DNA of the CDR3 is TGTGCCAGTAGTACTCGACTAGTTGGGGACTACGAGCAGTACTTC.

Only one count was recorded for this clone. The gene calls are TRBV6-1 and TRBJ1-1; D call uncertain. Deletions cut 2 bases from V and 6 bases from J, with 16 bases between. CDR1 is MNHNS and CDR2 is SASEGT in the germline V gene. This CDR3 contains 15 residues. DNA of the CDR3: TGTGCCAGCAGTGAAAGCGGGTCCCCCGGGGCTGAAGCTTTCTTT. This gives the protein CASSESGSPGAEAFF.

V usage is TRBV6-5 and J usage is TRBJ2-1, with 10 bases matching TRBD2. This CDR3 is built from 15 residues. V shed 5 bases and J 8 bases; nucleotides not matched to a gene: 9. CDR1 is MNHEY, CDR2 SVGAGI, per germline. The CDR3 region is CASSGTGLASDEQFF. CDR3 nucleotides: TGTGCCAGCAGTGGGACGGGACTAGCGTCCGATGAGCAGTTCTTC.

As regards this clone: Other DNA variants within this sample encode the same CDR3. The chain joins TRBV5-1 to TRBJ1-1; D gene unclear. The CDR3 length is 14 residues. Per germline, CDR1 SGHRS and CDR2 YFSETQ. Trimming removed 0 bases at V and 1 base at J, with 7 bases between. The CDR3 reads CASSLAGGNTEAFF. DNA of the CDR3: TGCGCCAGCAGCTTGGCGGGAGGGAACACTGAAGCTTTCTTT.

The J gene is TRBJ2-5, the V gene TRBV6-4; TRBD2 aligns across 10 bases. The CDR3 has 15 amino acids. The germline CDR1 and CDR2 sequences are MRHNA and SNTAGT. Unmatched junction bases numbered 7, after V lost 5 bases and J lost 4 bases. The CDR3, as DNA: TGTGCCAGCAGTACCGGGACTAGCGAGGGAGAGACCCAGTACTTC. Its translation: CASSTGTSEGETQYF.

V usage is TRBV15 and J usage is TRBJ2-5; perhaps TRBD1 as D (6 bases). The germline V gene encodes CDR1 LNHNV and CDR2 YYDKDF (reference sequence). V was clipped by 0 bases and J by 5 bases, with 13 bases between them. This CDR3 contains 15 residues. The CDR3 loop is CATSREGSGDETQYF. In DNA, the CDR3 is TGTGCCACCAGCAGAGAAGGGTCAGGGGACGAGACCCAGTACTTC.

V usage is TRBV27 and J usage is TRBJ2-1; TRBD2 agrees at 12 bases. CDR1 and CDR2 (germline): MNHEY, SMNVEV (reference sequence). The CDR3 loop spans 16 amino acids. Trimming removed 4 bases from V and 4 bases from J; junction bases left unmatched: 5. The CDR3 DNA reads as TGTGCCAGCAGTTCCGGGACTAGCGGGTCATACAATGAGCAGTTCTTC. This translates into CASSSGTSGSYNEQFF.

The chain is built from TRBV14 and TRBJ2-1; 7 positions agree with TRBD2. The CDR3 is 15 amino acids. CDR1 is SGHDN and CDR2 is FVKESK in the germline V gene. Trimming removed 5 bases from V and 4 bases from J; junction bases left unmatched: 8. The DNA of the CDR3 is TGTGCCAGCAGCGCCAGACTAGCAAATTACAATGAGCAGTTCTTC. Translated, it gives CASSARLANYNEQFF.

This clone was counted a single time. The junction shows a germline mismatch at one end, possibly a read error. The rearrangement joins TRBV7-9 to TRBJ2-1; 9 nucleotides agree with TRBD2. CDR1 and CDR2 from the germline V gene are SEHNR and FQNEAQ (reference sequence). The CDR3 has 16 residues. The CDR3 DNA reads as TGTTCCAGCAGGGCCTTATTGGGACTAGCAATCAATGAGCAGTTCTTC. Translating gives CSSRALLGLAINEQFF.

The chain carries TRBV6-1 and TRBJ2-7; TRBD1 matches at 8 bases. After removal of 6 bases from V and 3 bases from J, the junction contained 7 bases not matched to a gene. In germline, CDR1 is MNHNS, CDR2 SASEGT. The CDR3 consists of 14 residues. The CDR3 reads CASRVPGGYYEQYF. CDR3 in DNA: TGTGCCAGCAGGGTTCCAGGGGGCTACTACGAGCAGTACTTC.

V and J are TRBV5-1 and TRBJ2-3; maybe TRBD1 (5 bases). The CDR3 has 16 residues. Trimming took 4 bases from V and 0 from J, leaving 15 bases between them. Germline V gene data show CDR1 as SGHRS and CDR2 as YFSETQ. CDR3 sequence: CASSLPTETSTDTQYF. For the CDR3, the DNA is TGCGCCAGCAGCCTTCCGACAGAGACTAGCACAGATACGCAGTATTTT.

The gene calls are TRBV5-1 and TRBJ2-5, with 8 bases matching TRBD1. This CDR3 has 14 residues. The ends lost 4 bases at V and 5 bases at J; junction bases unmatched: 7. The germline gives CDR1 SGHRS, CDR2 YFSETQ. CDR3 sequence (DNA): TGCGCCAGCAGCCTAGGACAGGGCTACGAGACCCAGTACTTC. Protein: CASSLGQGYETQYF. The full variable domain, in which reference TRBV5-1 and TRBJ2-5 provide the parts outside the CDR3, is KAGVTQTPRYLIKTRGQQVTLSCSPISGHRSVSWYQQTPGQGLQFLFEYFSETQRNKGNFPGRFSGRQFSNSRSEMNVSTLELGDSALYLCASSLGQGYETQYFGPGTRLLVL.